Listed here are 4 T cell receptor beta chains from one sample, sequenced in a study of blood T cell repertoires in COVID-19. Assay: immunoSEQ multiplex PCR; the TCRdb copy retains only in-frame clones and omits some. The sample records roughly 70,000 clones, 88% being singletons. The source material was peripheral blood. The receptors were gathered from a human donor in a cohort sampled during active COVID-19.

The chain uses TRBV28 and TRBJ2-1, with 9 bases matching TRBD2. The CDR3 runs to 15 residues. Per the germline V gene, CDR1 is MDHEN and CDR2 is SYDVKM. The junction had 5 bases not matched to a gene; V was cut back by 6 bases and J by 2 bases. CDR3 residues: CASRLSGGPYNEQFF. CDR3 bases: TGTGCCAGCAGACTTAGCGGGGGTCCCTACAATGAGCAGTTCTTC.

The chain carries TRBV7-6 and TRBJ2-5; perhaps TRBD1 as D (6 bases). Germline V gives CDR1 SGHVS, CDR2 FNYEAQ. V was trimmed by 0 bases and J by 8 bases, leaving 16 bases between them. This CDR3 has 15 amino acids. This CDR3 reads CASSLAPTGMGTQYF. In nucleotides, the CDR3 is TGTGCCAGCAGCTTAGCGCCTACAGGGATGGGAACCCAGTACTTC.

The V call is TRBV6-6, the J call TRBJ2-2, with a weak D call TRBD1 (6 bases). The CDR3 covers 14 residues. Trimming removed 6 bases at V and 6 bases at J, with 14 bases between. CDR1 and CDR2 from the germline V gene are MNHNY and SVGAGI (reference sequence). The CDR3 coding sequence is TGTGCCAGCAGGGACAGTAGTAACGCCGGGGAGCTGTTTTTT. This encodes CASRDSSNAGELFF.

The chain joins TRBV6-5 to TRBJ2-7; 11 bases fit TRBD2. Trimming took 6 bases from V and 4 from J; bases not matched to a gene: 5. The CDR3 is made up of 14 amino acids. The germline V gene has CDR1 MNHEY and CDR2 SVGAGI. CDR3 protein: CASRGTSGPYEQYF. For the CDR3, the DNA is TGTGCCAGCAGGGGGACTAGCGGTCCTTACGAGCAGTACTTC.